This TCR beta chain was observed in a study of T cells in Graves' hyperthyroidism and ophthalmopathy (dated by TCRdb to about 2019). Looking at the study overall: Peripheral blood was collected at initial diagnosis, before any treatment. To identify distinguishing TCR V-J signatures, a discovery cohort of some 99 patients was used, comprising some 45 with Graves' ophthalmopathy and about 59 with stable Graves' hyperthyroidism. Whether ophthalmopathy could be predicted prospectively was tested in an independent validation cohort made up of roughly 19 hyperthyroidism patients plus 17 patients who later progressed to ophthalmopathy. The 100 or so discovery patients were divided at random into training and test sets in a 7:3 ratio. In about 6 Graves' hyperthyroidism patients, the study also compared T-cell repertoires from thyroid tissue with T-cell repertoires from blood. Once sampling was done, hyperthyroidism patients were given methimazole at a starting dose of 30 mg daily, whereas ophthalmopathy patients were given high-dose intravenous methylprednisolone. According to the paper, TCR Vbeta CDR3 sequencing was carried out on over 130 peripheral blood samples, which came from 40 to 45 ophthalmopathy, around 74 hyperthyroidism and roughly 17 progressor patients.

The TCR beta CDR3 regions were amplified from the RNA transcripts. For the first round of RT-PCR on the TCR CDR3, the HTBI primer set was used together with the Qiagen OneStep RT-PCR kit. Libraries were constructed in a second round of multiplex PCR, after which size selection and purification were carried out. Libraries were sequenced paired-end with 100 bp reads on an Illumina HiSeq2000. On the study's bioinformatics: SOAPnuke was used to process the raw data, removing reads that contained adapters or uncalled bases, had a mean Phred below 15, or lacked an exact match to the constant primer or identifier. COPE v1.2.5 was used to merge high-quality paired reads, and clonotypes were defined as unique nucleotide sequences. Clonotypes were aligned to IMGT TRBV, TRBD and TRBJ reference segments using MiTCR v1.1. The analysis included only V-J combinations with a frequency above 0.0001, which together covered around 99% of the repertoires. The TCS score was defined as the ratio of F50 (clonal expansion) to E x V (chaos), calculated using BLOSUM62-based TCRdist between CDR3 peptides within each V-J. Welch's t-statistics and random forest reduced around 510 V-J features to about 13, which were used in a naive Bayes classifier (R e1071). TCRdb trimmed public reads at Q25 via fastp, called clones via MiXCR and kept in-frame beta chains. Merged by CDR3 protein, the rows form single entries marked with the most common genes and DNA. TCRdb, rather than the study authors, made the V and J calls. Across this sample there are about 740,000 distinct CDR3 sequences, with less than 15% seen only once. The ten largest clonotypes hold about 9.4% of the sample.

Stable Graves' hyperthyroidism was defined as the absence of progression to ophthalmopathy over 18 months of follow-up. Hyperthyroidism patients were newly diagnosed, had a disease duration of under 2 months, and were aged 18 to 65 years. Patients with uncontrolled infections, other autoimmune diseases, pregnancy or lactation were excluded. Clinical symptoms, serum thyroxine and TRAb, thyroid ultrasound, and orbital computed tomography formed the basis for the diagnoses. PBMCs were isolated from more than 8 ml of fresh peripheral blood by Ficoll-Paque density gradient centrifugation. Trizol reagent was used to extract total RNA, and RNA quality was then checked on an Agilent 2100 Bioanalyzer. Via the germline V gene (reference sequence), CDR1 is GTSNPN and CDR2 SVGIG. Trimming costs V 4 bases and J 5 bases, and their ends lie 18 bases apart. CDR3 length: 14 amino acids, cysteine to phenylalanine. The DNA shown is the 42-base CDR3, in frame from base 1.

This clonotype occurred many times. Its target antigen remains unknown. Base quality data are lacking; no much larger clone is found one base away. Paper-wide results and their limitations: In cross-validation, a model built on a 13 V-J signature told ophthalmopathy apart from stable hyperthyroidism with under 90% sensitivity and about 81% specificity, and in testing the same model reached 80%/75%. In validation, progression to ophthalmopathy was predicted by the model with almost 71% sensitivity and under 85% specificity, a median of roughly 6 months before onset. No statistical method was used to set the sample size in advance, and investigators knew the group allocation. Blood samples also contained most of the expanded thyroid clonotypes (frequency above 0.001), which suggests that blood repertoires may reflect thyroid immune responses.

The sample taken for sequencing was blood. The TCR was taken from a woman aged 18-29 years with Graves' hyperthyroidism. This sequence uses TRBV30 and TRBJ2-7, with the D gene not confidently named. Here the CDR3 is given as CAWTPPFLVDEQYF. The nucleotide sequence reads as follows: TGTGCCTGGACTCCGCCGTTCCTTGTAGACGAGCAGTACTTC.